The 21 T cell receptor beta chains below were found in one sample sequenced in a study of T cell changes during pregnancy in multiple sclerosis. Measured with immunoSEQ multiplex PCR; TCRdb has only the in-frame clones, and not every one. The sample comprises over 50,000 clones, around nine tenths of which are singletons, and roughly 5% rests with the top ten. The material sequenced was peripheral blood from another person, used as feeder cells. Receptor source: a human donor whose cells served as feeder cells for cultures in a pregnancy study.

The V gene is TRBV5-1, the J gene TRBJ2-1, with a tentative D call TRBD1 (5 bases). V lost 2 bases, J lost 0 bases, and 15 bases lay in between. Germline V gene sequence: CDR1 SGHRS, CDR2 YFSETQ. The CDR3 runs 17 residues. CDR3 loop: CASSFWGNPSSYNEQFF. In DNA, the CDR3 is TGCGCCAGCAGCTTCTGGGGCAACCCGAGCTCCTACAATGAGCAGTTCTTC.

The chain combines TRBV4-2 with TRBJ1-2; weak D call: TRBD1 (5 bases). The CDR3 covers 14 residues. V lost 4 bases and J 7 bases, leaving 16 bases between the germline ends. Germline assignment: CDR1 LGHNA and CDR2 YNFKEQ. CDR3 nucleotides: TGTGCCAGCAGCCTTCGGGGCATTGAGGGTGGCTACACCTTC. This encodes CASSLRGIEGGYTF.

This clone was recorded once. V is TRBV19 and J is TRBJ1-4; the D is unclear. CDR3 size: 15 residues. Per germline, CDR1 LNHDA and CDR2 SQIVND (reference sequence). Trimming shortened V by 7 bases and J by 8 bases, and 20 bases separated the two germline ends. The CDR3 region is CASTPRAGVREKLFF. The CDR3 DNA reads TGTGCCAGTACCCCCCGGGCCGGGGTTAGGGAAAAACTGTTTTTT.

This chain connects TRBV2 to TRBJ2-5, with 8 bases that match TRBD2. The J segment lost 5 bases and the V segment lost 2 bases, leaving 4 bases of the junction unmatched. The CDR3 extends over 14 amino acids. Germline CDR1 reads SNHLY; CDR2 reads FYNNEI. The DNA for the CDR3 is TGTGCCAGCAGTGAAACGGGGGGGCTGGAGACCCAGTACTTC. This codes for CASSETGGLETQYF.

The sample holds a few counts of this clone. V usage is TRBV25-1 and J usage is TRBJ1-4, with D perhaps TRBD1 (5 bases). This CDR3 spans 15 amino acids. Germline V CDR1 and CDR2: MGHDK, SYGVNS. V gave up 4 bases and J gave up 4 bases, with 13 bases separating them. CDR3 DNA: TGTGCCAGCAGTGCCGAACAGGTCTTTAATGAAAAACTGTTTTTT. It yields the protein CASSAEQVFNEKLFF.

This chain joins TRBV19 and TRBJ2-6; D call uncertain. This CDR3 spans 17 amino acids. CDR1 is LNHDA and CDR2 is SQIVND in the germline V gene (reference sequence). The ends were cut back, 6 bases at V and 0 bases at J, with 15 bases in the middle. The CDR3 sequence: CASSRRSGSSGANVLTF. The CDR3 DNA is TGTGCCAGTAGCCGACGATCCGGGTCCTCTGGGGCCAACGTCCTGACTTTC.

The genes are TRBV30 and TRBJ1-4; D unclear. The germline CDR1 and CDR2 sequences are GTSNPN and SVGIG (reference sequence). Trimming took off 0 bases at V and 8 bases at J, with 10 bases between the two ends. There are 13 residues in the CDR3. DNA of the CDR3: TGTGCCTGGAGTGTTTCGATAGGGGAAAAACTGTTTTTT. This encodes CAWSVSIGEKLFF.

The V call is TRBV13, the J call TRBJ2-5, with 10 bases identical to TRBD2. The J segment lost 2 bases and the V segment lost 3 bases, leaving 3 bases of the junction unmatched. Germline CDR1 is PRHDT and CDR2 is FYEKMQ (reference sequence). This CDR3 is 15 amino acids long. CDR3 region: CASSFLAGVQETQYF. CDR3 in DNA: TGTGCCAGCAGCTTCCTAGCGGGGGTTCAAGAGACCCAGTACTTC. The variable domain in full, with the rest retrieved from reference TRBV13 and TRBJ2-5, is AAGVIQSPRHLIKEKRETATLKCYPIPRHDTVYWYQQGPGQDPQFLISFYEKMQSDKGSIPDRFSAQQFSDYHSELNMSSLELGDSALYFCASSFLAGVQETQYFGPGTRLLVL.

J is TRBJ2-1 and V is TRBV11-2, with a possible D match to TRBD1 (6 bases). The CDR3 is 12 residues long. CDR1 and CDR2 (germline): SGHAT, FQNNGV. Between the trimmed V and J ends, which lost 6 bases and 7 bases, there was a span of 10 bases. DNA of the CDR3: TGTGCCAGCAGACCGACAGGTAATGAGCAGTTCTTC. Protein product: CASRPTGNEQFF.

The chain has TRBV28 and TRBJ1-2; 9 bases are shared with TRBD1. Germline-derived CDR1 and CDR2 are MDHEN and SYDVKM. V was clipped by 0 bases and J by 4 bases; unmatched bases: 6. The CDR3 covers 16 residues. The CDR3, as DNA: TGTGCCAGCAGTTTATGGTCGGACAGGGGAATCTATGGCTACACCTTC. Residues: CASSLWSDRGIYGYTF.

The chain links TRBV19 to TRBJ2-5; 7 nucleotides align to TRBD1. Germline V CDR1 and CDR2: LNHDA, SQIVND (reference sequence). The CDR3 sequence is 16 residues long. V trimming: 2 bases; J trimming: 5 bases; junction bases outside the gene matches: 11. CDR3 protein: CASSIWLTGPGETQYF. In DNA form, the CDR3 reads TGTGCCAGTAGTATATGGCTGACAGGGCCCGGGGAGACCCAGTACTTC. Based on the CDR3 plus reference TRBV19 and TRBJ2-5, the full variable domain is DGGITQSPKYLFRKEGQNVTLSCEQNLNHDAMYWYRQDPGQGLRLIYYSQIVNDFQKGDIAEGYSVSREKKESFPLTVTSAQKNPTAFYLCASSIWLTGPGETQYFGPGTRLLVL.

V is TRBV6-5 and J is TRBJ1-1; D gene ambiguous. Between the trimmed V and J ends, which lost 2 bases and 4 bases, there was a span of 8 bases. Germline loops: CDR1 MNHEY, CDR2 SVGAGI. This CDR3 has 13 amino acids. In DNA, the CDR3 is TGTGCCAGCAGTTACGCCCGGAGCACTGAAGCTTTCTTT. Its protein product is CASSYARSTEAFF.

The V and J genes are TRBV5-6 and TRBJ1-1; D is perhaps TRBD1 (5 bases). CDR3 length: 12 residues. V lost 3 bases to trimming and J lost 8 bases, with 11 bases between them. Germline CDR1 reads SGHDT; CDR2 reads YYEEEE. CDR3 nucleotides: TGTGCCAGCAGCTGGGACGGACGGGAAGCTTTCTTT. This translates into CASSWDGREAFF.

The chain is built from TRBV6-6 and TRBJ2-5; 7 nucleotides align to TRBD2. Germline V CDR1 and CDR2: MNHNY, SVGAGI (reference sequence). The CDR3 runs to 16 residues. V lost 3 bases, J lost 5 bases, and 12 bases stayed unmatched. The CDR3 nucleotides are TGTGCCAGCAGTTATGAGTGGGGGGGAAGTAAGGAGACCCAGTACTTC. Translating it yields CASSYEWGGSKETQYF.

This chain joins TRBV27 and TRBJ1-4, with D possibly matching TRBD1 (5 bases). The ends were cut back, 5 bases at V and 3 bases at J, with 16 bases in the middle. CDR3 size: 16 residues. Looked up from germline, CDR1 is MNHEY and CDR2 is SMNVEV (reference sequence). The CDR3 sequence is CASSRGDALANEKLFF. CDR3 coding DNA: TGTGCCAGCAGTAGAGGGGATGCTTTAGCTAATGAAAAACTGTTTTTT.

The chain carries TRBV7-3 and TRBJ2-1; D may correspond to TRBD1 or TRBD2 (5 bases each). V gave up 5 bases and J gave up 6 bases, with 26 bases separating them. CDR3 size: 18 residues. The germline V gene encodes CDR1 SGHTA and CDR2 FQGTGA. The CDR3 reads CASSDGRGPSLGVNEQFF. CDR3 nucleotide sequence: TGTGCCAGCAGCGACGGTCGGGGACCATCCCTTGGGGTCAATGAGCAGTTCTTC.

The V call is TRBV23-1, the J call TRBJ2-7; D is tentatively TRBD1 or TRBD2 (6 bases each). TRBV23-1 is filed as an ORF, its function uncertain. This CDR3 is built from 12 residues. Trimming removed 8 bases at V and 2 bases at J, with 10 bases between. CDR3 loop: CASGGTPYEQYF. CDR3 DNA sequence: TGCGCCAGCGGCGGGACACCCTACGAGCAGTACTTC.

In its sample, this clone was seen a few times. The germline gene is not matched at one end of the junction; a read error may be the cause. This rearrangement joins TRBV18 to TRBJ1-3; 8 nucleotides match TRBD1. This CDR3 spans 12 amino acids. Germline loops: CDR1 KGHSH, CDR2 LQKENI. CDR3 protein: CASSPWTGYLGF. As DNA, the CDR3 is TGTGCCAGCTCGCCGTGGACAGGGTATTTGGGATTT.

This chain joins TRBV6-5 and TRBJ2-7, with D possibly called TRBD1 or TRBD2 (6 bases each). Germline-derived CDR1 and CDR2 are MNHEY and SVGAGI. Deletions cut 7 bases from V and 4 bases from J, with 11 bases between. The CDR3 runs to 12 residues. The CDR3, as DNA: TGTGCCAGCACCCGAGGGGGGTACGAGCAGTACTTC. Its translation: CASTRGGYEQYF.

The CDR3 spells CASSAVTGTGELFF. In DNA form, the CDR3 reads TGTGCCAGCAGCGCAGTGACGGGAACCGGGGAGCTGTTTTTT. The gene calls are TRBV9 and TRBJ2-2; perhaps TRBD2 as D (5 bases). Looked up from germline, CDR1 is SGDLS and CDR2 is YYNGEE. The CDR3 covers 14 residues. V gave up 3 bases and J gave up 5 bases, with 11 bases separating them.

The chain combines TRBV7-3 with TRBJ2-7; a weak D match, TRBD2 (6 bases). CDR3 length: 14 residues. CDR1 SGHTA and CDR2 FQGTGA come from the germline V gene. Trimming took off 5 bases at V and 4 bases at J, with 15 bases between the two ends. The CDR3 region is CASSPDSGRYEQYF. Written as DNA, the CDR3 is TGTGCCAGCAGCCCGGATAGCGGCAGATACGAGCAGTACTTC.